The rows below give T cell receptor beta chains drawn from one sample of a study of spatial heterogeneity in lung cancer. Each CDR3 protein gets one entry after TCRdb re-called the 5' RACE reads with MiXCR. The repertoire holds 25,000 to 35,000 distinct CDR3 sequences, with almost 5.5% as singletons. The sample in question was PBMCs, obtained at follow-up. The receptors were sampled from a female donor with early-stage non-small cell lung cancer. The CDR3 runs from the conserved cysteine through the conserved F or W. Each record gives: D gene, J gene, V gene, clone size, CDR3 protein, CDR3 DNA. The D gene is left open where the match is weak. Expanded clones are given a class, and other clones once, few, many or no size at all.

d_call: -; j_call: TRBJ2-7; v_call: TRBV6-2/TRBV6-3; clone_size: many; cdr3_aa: CASSYPDPSYEQYF; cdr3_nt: TGTGCCAGCAGTTACCCGGACCCCTCCTACGAGCAGTACTTC
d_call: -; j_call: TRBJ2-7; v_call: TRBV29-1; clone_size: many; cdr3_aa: CSVPTRSYEQYF; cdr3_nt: TGCAGCGTACCAACCCGCTCCTACGAGCAGTACTTC
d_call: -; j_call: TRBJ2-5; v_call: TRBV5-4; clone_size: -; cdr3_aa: CASSLVVEKETQYF; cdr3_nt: TGTGCCAGCAGCTTGGTGGTGGAGAAGGAGACCCAGTACTTC
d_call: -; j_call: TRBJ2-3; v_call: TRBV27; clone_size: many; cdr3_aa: CASSFNGGGTDTQYF; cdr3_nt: TGTGCCAGCAGTTTCAACGGAGGGGGCACAGATACGCAGTATTTT
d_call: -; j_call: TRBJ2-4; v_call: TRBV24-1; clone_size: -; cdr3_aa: CATSIWSARWTKNIQYF; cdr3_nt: TGTGCCACCAGTATCTGGAGCGCTAGGTGGACCAAAAACATTCAGTACTTC
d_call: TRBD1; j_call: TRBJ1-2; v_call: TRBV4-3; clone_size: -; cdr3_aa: CASSQHRGGGYTF; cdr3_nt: TGCGCCAGCAGCCAGCACAGGGGAGGGGGCTACACCTTC
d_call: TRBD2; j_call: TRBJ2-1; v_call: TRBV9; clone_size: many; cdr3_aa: CASSGTTSGSRRSSYNEQFF; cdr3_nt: TGTGCCAGCAGCGGGACGACTAGCGGGTCGAGGAGGAGCTCCTACAATGAGCAGTTCTTC
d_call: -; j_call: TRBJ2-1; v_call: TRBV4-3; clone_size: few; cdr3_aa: CASSQGPGAGNEQFF; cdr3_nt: TGCGCCAGCAGCCAAGGGCCCGGGGCAGGGAATGAGCAGTTCTTC
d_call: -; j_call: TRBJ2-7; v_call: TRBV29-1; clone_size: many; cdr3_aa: CSVEGGTNGQYF; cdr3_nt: TGCAGCGTTGAAGGAGGGACCAACGGGCAGTACTTC
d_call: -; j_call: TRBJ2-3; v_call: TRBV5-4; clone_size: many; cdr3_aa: CASSLDRKSTDTQYF; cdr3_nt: TGTGCCAGCAGCTTGGACAGGAAAAGCACAGATACGCAGTATTTT
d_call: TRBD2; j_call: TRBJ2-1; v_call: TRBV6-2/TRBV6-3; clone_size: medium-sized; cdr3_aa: CASSPLAGGVNEQFF; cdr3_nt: TGTGCCAGCAGTCCACTAGCGGGAGGGGTCAATGAGCAGTTCTTC
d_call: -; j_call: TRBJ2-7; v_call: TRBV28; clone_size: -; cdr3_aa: CASTIDSSYEQYF; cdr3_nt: TGTGCCAGCACCATTGACAGCTCCTACGAGCAGTACTTC
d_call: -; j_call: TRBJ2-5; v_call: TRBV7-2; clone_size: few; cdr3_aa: CASRDEGQNQETQYF; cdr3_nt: TGTGCCAGCCGAGATGAAGGTCAGAACCAAGAGACCCAGTACTTC
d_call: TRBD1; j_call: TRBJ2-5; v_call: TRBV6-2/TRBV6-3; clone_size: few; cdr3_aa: CASSFKSGTVGQETQYF; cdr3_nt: TGTGCCAGCAGTTTCAAATCCGGGACAGTGGGGCAAGAGACCCAGTACTTC
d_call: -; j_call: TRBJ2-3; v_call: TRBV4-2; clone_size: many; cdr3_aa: CASSHSVGEDTQYF; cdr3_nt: TGTGCCAGCAGCCACTCAGTAGGAGAGGATACGCAGTATTTT